The clone carrying this T cell receptor (beta chain) was picked up a small number of times. Its antigen is undetermined. The length of the CDR3 is 15 residues. The ends lost 0 bases at V and 6 bases at J; junction bases unmatched: 6. The germline V gene encodes CDR1 SGHNT and CDR2 YYREEE (reference sequence). The data were obtained in a study of T cell repertoires in cytomegalovirus infection. Looking at the study overall: Use of recently identified HLA-C-restricted and well-studied HLA-B-restricted CMV epitopes was part of the study. General study points: Cumulative frequency (of public TCR beta family members) identified carriers of CMV plus the relevant HLA. The response measured ex vivo was dominated by TCR beta clonotypes (HLA-C-restricted and CMV-specific).

TCRdb itself ran the reads through MiXCR, one entry per CDR3 protein. Here the sample spans under 350,000 distinct CDR3 sequences, about 20% being singletons. This receptor was obtained from a human donor in good health (CMV status not recorded). Some clones in this sample may be carry-over from other donors' samples. J is TRBJ2-3 and V is TRBV5-4; 8 nucleotides agree with TRBD2. The input for sequencing was cultured PBMCs, taken from culture after CMV antigen stimulation. The CDR3 protein is CASSLAAGASDTQYF. DNA of the CDR3: TGTGCCAGCAGCTTGGCAGCGGGAGCGTCGGATACGCAGTATTTT.